The T cell receptor (beta chain) under discussion was sequenced for a study of shared clonotypes between healthy human individuals. Study observations and caveats: It was the non-shared clonotypes that had lower generation probabilities than clonotypes shared by all four donors.

This clone was seen a handful of times. Its antigen is still unknown. Trimming took 8 bases from V and 4 from J, leaving 13 bases between them. CDR1 is LNHDA, CDR2 SQIVND, per germline (reference sequence). The CDR3 contains 13 residues. The assay was carried out at the deep level. Measured with immunoSEQ multiplex PCR; TCRdb has only the in-frame clones, and not every one. The sample contains 190,000 or so clones, roughly 70% of which appear only once. The chain couples TRBV19 to TRBJ2-3; D perhaps matches TRBD1 (7 bases). Source material: memory CD4+ T cells sorted from blood. Subset meaning: CD45RA-negative fraction. This receptor was obtained from a man younger than 45 in good health. CDR3 region: CASGQGGADTQYF. The DNA for the CDR3 is TGTGCCAGTGGGCAGGGGGGCGCAGATACGCAGTATTTT.